The 18 T cell receptor beta chains below were found in one sample sequenced in a study of spatial heterogeneity in lung cancer. MiXCR, run by TCRdb on the 5' RACE reads, gives a single entry per CDR3 protein. The sample contains roughly 120,000 distinct CDR3 sequences, over 9% of which appear only once. Time point specified: blood at routine non-recurrence follow-up after resection. No cell sorting; template was whole RNA from tumor, lung tissue or PBMC. The sequencing here drew on PBMCs, taken at follow-up. Receptors originate from a male donor with early-stage non-small cell lung cancer.

The chain uses TRBV6-5 and TRBJ2-7; a weak D match, TRBD2 (5 bases). The CDR3 has 15 residues. Trimming stripped 2 bases from V and 0 bases from J, with 11 bases between. CDR1 MNHEY and CDR2 SVGAGI come from the germline V gene. The CDR3 coding sequence is TGTGCCAGCAGTTACGGAGGCAAGAGCTCCTACGAGCAGTACTTC. Translation gives CASSYGGKSSYEQYF.

This clonotype was found many times. The V and J genes are TRBV29-1 and TRBJ2-3; the D call may be TRBD1 or TRBD2 (5 bases each). This CDR3 is 14 amino acids long. Germline V lookup: CDR1 SQVTM, CDR2 ANQGSEA. Trimming removed 4 bases at V and 2 bases at J, with 13 bases between. The CDR3 protein is CSVGNGAHTDTQYF. The CDR3 DNA follows: TGCAGCGTTGGGAACGGGGCTCACACAGATACGCAGTATTTT.

V usage is TRBV20-1 and J usage is TRBJ1-6; no firm D call. V gave up 0 bases and J gave up 4 bases, with 7 bases separating them. Germline V gene lookup returns CDR1 DFQATT and CDR2 SNEGSKA (reference sequence). The CDR3 sequence is 14 residues long. CDR3 in amino acids: CSARDGSYNSPLHF. DNA for the CDR3: TGCAGTGCTAGAGATGGGAGTTATAATTCACCCCTCCACTTT.

The rearrangement links TRBV7-3 to TRBJ1-1; D is ambiguous. The V and J ends lost 1 base and 3 bases respectively, with 6 bases between them. The CDR3 is 13 residues long. The germline V gene encodes CDR1 SGHTA and CDR2 FQGTGA. CDR3 DNA sequence: TGTGCCAGCAGCTTAATTGGCGACACTGAAGCTTTCTTT. Encoded protein: CASSLIGDTEAFF.

This clonotype was observed a handful of times. V and J are TRBV29-1 and TRBJ2-7; D is possibly TRBD2 (6 bases). V was cut by 5 bases and J by 4 bases, with 12 bases left in between. Germline assignment: CDR1 SQVTM and CDR2 ANQGSEA. The CDR3 is 12 residues long. The CDR3 is CSVILGGYEQYF. CDR3 nucleotide sequence: TGCAGCGTTATACTTGGGGGGTACGAGCAGTACTTC.

The chain recombines TRBV20-1 with TRBJ2-5; 7 bases match TRBD2. V gave up 2 bases and J gave up 5 bases; unmatched junction bases: 2. The CDR3 runs 12 residues. CDR1 is DFQATT and CDR2 is SNEGSKA in the germline V gene (reference sequence). In nucleotides, the CDR3 is TGCAGTGCTAGACAGGGAGGGGAGACCCAGTACTTC. Translation: CSARQGGETQYF.

This clonotype was detected a few times. V is TRBV2 and J is TRBJ1-2, with D perhaps matching TRBD1 (6 bases). The V gene's germline CDR1 is SNHLY and CDR2 FYNNEI. The length of the CDR3 is 14 residues. Trimming left V 6 bases short and J 1 base short, with 12 bases between. The CDR3 protein is CASSFRGSNYGYTF. The CDR3 DNA follows: TGTGCCAGCAGCTTCAGGGGTAGTAACTATGGCTACACCTTC.

V gene TRBV28 combines with J gene TRBJ2-7, with 10 bases lining up with TRBD1. The CDR3 extends over 15 amino acids. Germline V gene sequence: CDR1 MDHEN, CDR2 SYDVKM. Trimming cost V 1 base and J 7 bases; bases outside gene matches: 7. CDR3: CASSLLKGQGSEQYF. In nucleotides, the CDR3 is TGTGCCAGCAGTTTATTGAAGGGACAGGGGTCTGAGCAGTACTTC.

This clonotype showed up many times. The chain is built from TRBV2 and TRBJ2-7, with D possibly being TRBD1 (5 bases). The CDR3 extends over 12 amino acids. The V gene lost 10 bases and the J gene lost 3 bases, with 13 bases spanning the gap. The germline CDR1 and CDR2 sequences are SNHLY and FYNNEI. The CDR3 DNA follows: TGTGCCATACGGACACTGGACTACGAGCAGTACTTC. Protein sequence: CAIRTLDYEQYF.

The table lists this clonotype with a few counts. The chain carries TRBV28 and TRBJ1-2; 7 bases align to TRBD1. The V gene end was trimmed by 8 bases and the J gene end by 4 bases; junction bases not matched to a gene: 10. CDR3 size: 14 residues. Per the germline V gene, CDR1 is MDHEN and CDR2 is SYDVKM. CDR3 DNA: TGTGCCAGCGGATTAGGCAGGGGGGTCTATGGCTACACCTTC. This gives the protein CASGLGRGVYGYTF.

This clonotype was counted only a few times. The chain recombines TRBV7-6 with TRBJ2-1; D assignment may be TRBD1 or TRBD2 (5 bases each). V gave up 4 bases and J gave up 4 bases, with 17 bases separating them. The germline V gene has CDR1 SGHVS and CDR2 FNYEAQ. The CDR3 has 16 amino acids. CDR3 in amino acids: CASSSRPGPIYNEQFF. The CDR3 DNA reads as TGTGCCAGCAGCTCGCGCCCGGGACCTATATACAATGAGCAGTTCTTC.

This clonotype came up many times. The rearrangement joins TRBV10-3 to TRBJ1-6; D not certain. Germline-derived CDR1 and CDR2 are ENHRY and SYGVKD. CDR3 length: 14 residues. V was clipped by 3 bases and J by 8 bases, with 11 bases between them. The CDR3, as DNA: TGTGCCATCAGTGACCGGAGTAAGGATTCACCCCTCCACTTT. Translating it yields CAISDRSKDSPLHF.

This clonotype was seen at least ten times. V usage is TRBV10-3 and J usage is TRBJ2-3; either TRBD1 or TRBD2 may fit D (5 bases each). Per germline, CDR1 ENHRY and CDR2 SYGVKD. This CDR3 has 16 residues. V lost 4 bases, J lost 1 base, and 15 bases lay in between. The CDR3 region is CAISGPKGTGTDTQYF. CDR3 DNA sequence: TGTGCCATCAGTGGACCTAAGGGGACGGGCACAGATACGCAGTATTTT.

With respect to this clonotype: This sequence may be a read error, since a much larger clone differs from it by one base. V is TRBV5-1 and J is TRBJ1-2, with D uncertain. The CDR3 extends over 15 amino acids. CDR1 is SGHRS and CDR2 is YFSETQ in the germline V gene. This CDR3 reads CANSLAPARDYGYTF. In DNA, the CDR3 is TGCGCCAACAGCTTGGCCCCGGCAAGGGACTATGGCTACACCTTC.

This clonotype was seen more than once but under ten times. The chain carries TRBV20-1 and TRBJ1-5; possible D gene TRBD1, 5 bases. Germline CDR1 DFQATT, CDR2 SNEGSKA (reference sequence). The CDR3 consists of 14 residues. Trimming removed 6 bases at V and 5 bases at J, with 17 bases between. In DNA form, the CDR3 reads TGCAGTGCCGAAGGAGCGCAGGGACATCAGCCCCAGCATTTT. Its translation: CSAEGAQGHQPQHF.

This rearrangement joins TRBV13 to TRBJ1-6, with a possible D match to TRBD1 (5 bases). The CDR3 spans 12 residues. Germline V gene sequence: CDR1 PRHDT, CDR2 FYEKMQ (reference sequence). V lost 2 bases to trimming and J lost 11 bases, with 7 bases between them. The CDR3 nucleotides are TGTGCCAGCAGCTTACGGGGCACACCCCTCCACTTT. Residues: CASSLRGTPLHF.

This clonotype has a count of ten or more. This chain uses TRBV4-2 with TRBJ2-3, with unresolved D. The V and J ends lost 0 bases and 4 bases respectively, with 11 bases between them. The CDR3 has 15 residues. Germline assignment: CDR1 LGHNA and CDR2 YNFKEQ. CDR3 in amino acids: CASSQDGAKSDTQYF. In DNA, the CDR3 is TGTGCCAGCAGCCAAGATGGAGCTAAATCAGATACGCAGTATTTT.

This clonotype was recorded many times. This chain connects TRBV10-1 to TRBJ2-3; 9 nucleotides agree with TRBD1. The V gene end was trimmed by 3 bases and the J gene end by 8 bases; junction bases not matched to a gene: 15. CDR1 is WNHNN and CDR2 is SYGVQD in the germline V gene (reference sequence). The CDR3 loop spans 17 amino acids. The CDR3 nucleotides read TGCGCCAGCAGTGACATCGGAACAGGGGGCGTGAGGGGTACGCAGTATTTT. This sequence encodes CASSDIGTGGVRGTQYF.